These T cell receptor beta chains were read from a single sample in a study of T-cell reconstitution after alpha-beta-depleted transplantation in children. TCRdb used MiXCR to reprocess the PCR reads, holding one entry per CDR3 protein. Of a few hundred thousand distinct CDR3 sequences listed, around 19% are singletons. The source was PBMCs from the stem cell graft donor, collected from the stem cell graft. These receptors all stem from a human donor who donated a stem cell graft to a child with acute lymphoblastic leukemia. CDR3s include the opening cysteine and the closing phenylalanine or tryptophan. The size entry is marked missing in some rows and otherwise reads once, few, many or a size class.

TRBJ2-3	NA	TRBV7-3	CASSLRRERADTQYF
TRBJ2-1	NA	TRBV11-2	CASSPQRASSYNEQFF
TRBJ2-1	few	TRBV27	CASSLWDGGYNEQFF
TRBJ1-6	NA	TRBV27	CASSSGTHRSRSPLHF
TRBJ1-2	few	TRBV15	CATSRGTPGDYGYTF
TRBJ2-5	few	TRBV11-2	CASSSPWGNPETQYF
TRBJ2-2	NA	TRBV29-1	CSVESVLAGTTGELFF
TRBJ2-4	many	TRBV5-1	CASSWTGSGNIQYF
TRBJ2-7	NA	TRBV20-1	CSASRGSYEQYF
TRBJ1-2	few	TRBV5-5	CASRSGGRTYGYTF
TRBJ2-1	few	TRBV5-1	CASSHGLAATYNEQFF
TRBJ2-1	NA	TRBV7-9	CAGSGQQELQFF
TRBJ2-3	few	TRBV5-1	CASSLGLAGRTDTQYF
TRBJ1-2	NA	TRBV20-1	CSAPMAGGWGSGYTF
TRBJ2-4	few	TRBV20-1	CSARGLAKNIQYF
TRBJ2-5	NA	TRBV20-1	CSARGRLQETQYF
TRBJ2-2	few	TRBV29-1	CSVVSQTGELFF
TRBJ1-2	NA	TRBV29-1	CSVGVNYGYTF
TRBJ2-1	few	TRBV10-2	CASTALFGANNEQFF
TRBJ2-5	few	TRBV11-2	CASSAPGGAGETQYF
TRBJ1-1	few	TRBV11-2	CASREGMNTEAFF
TRBJ2-7	NA	TRBV6-6	CASSYASWEQYF
TRBJ1-5	NA	TRBV19	CASTWDSGPNQPQHF
TRBJ2-3	many	TRBV5-1	CASSLVTDTQYF
TRBJ1-5	NA	TRBV12-3/TRBV12-4	CASIPGTGLQPQHF
TRBJ2-6	NA	TRBV27	CASRTLTGFGANVLTF
TRBJ2-7	NA	TRBV6-4	CTSSPRRLAGRYSYEQYF
TRBJ1-1	few	TRBV20-1	CRQGGSTEAFF
TRBJ2-2	few	TRBV3-1	CASSQEKLAGGGTGELFF
TRBJ2-3	NA	TRBV20-1	CSARRGGRADTQYF
TRBJ1-4	few	TRBV20-1	CSAPHWDGPTNEKLFF
TRBJ2-7	NA	TRBV15	CATSRDLGRNYEQYF
TRBJ2-3	NA	TRBV5-5	CASSFGLALADTQYF
TRBJ2-5	few	TRBV20-1	CSAGRGFAGGPIETQYF
TRBJ2-6	NA	TRBV15	CATSSRQGFSGANVLTF
TRBJ2-1	few	TRBV20-1	CSARELAGAAYNEQFF
TRBJ2-2	many	TRBV25-1	CASSVTAGGNGELFF
TRBJ2-1	NA	TRBV5-6	CASSFQTGDYNEQFF
TRBJ2-2	NA	TRBV29-1	CSVVGGKNTGELFF
TRBJ2-2	NA	TRBV27	CASSGVLDTGELFF
TRBJ2-1	NA	TRBV10-2	CASRGAERLNEQFF
TRBJ2-7	NA	TRBV20-1	CSAGFGGSGIYEQYF
TRBJ1-2	NA	TRBV3-1	CASSQSSGPHYGYTF
TRBJ1-1	NA	TRBV4-1	CASSHPTAGTEAFF
TRBJ2-2	NA	TRBV20-1	CSARVPPGTSGRVTGELFF